This TCR beta chain was retrieved from a study of T cells in Graves' hyperthyroidism and ophthalmopathy. The study, taken as a whole, reports: Most clonotypes that expanded in the thyroid above 0.001 also showed up in blood. Ophthalmopathy was predicted by the model a median of roughly 6.6 months ahead of onset.

Exclusion of a patient resulted from uncontrolled infection, other autoimmune disease, pregnancy or lactation. Amplified regions were TCR beta CDR3 sequences from RNA transcripts. HTBI primers were employed in a first-round RT-PCR of the TCR CDR3. Each CDR3 protein is one row after TCRdb ran MiXCR on the multiplex PCR reads. The table lists about 570,000 distinct CDR3 sequences, approximately 14% of them singletons. This clonotype was detected many times. What it binds is not known. Sequences were obtained from blood. The sequence derives from a woman aged 40 to 49 with Graves' hyperthyroidism.

CDR3 in amino acids: CASRHSQSGRVKETQYF. Here the CDR3 DNA reads TGTGCCAGCAGACACTCCCAAAGCGGGAGGGTGAAAGAGACCCAGTACTTC. This rearrangement joins TRBV28 to TRBJ2-5; TRBD2 matches at 10 bases. J gave up 3 bases and V 6 bases, and 13 bases lay outside the gene matches. In germline, CDR1 is MDHEN, CDR2 SYDVKM. This CDR3 contains 17 residues.